The clone carrying this T cell receptor beta chain was detected a few times. The antigen remains unidentified. These data are taken from a study of cytomegalovirus exposure and HLA in healthy donors. Findings and caveats of the study: Most TCR sequences were rare, but some public TCRs occurred in many donors. The study assumed roughly uniform donor sequencing depth for presence/absence analyses.

13 Jbeta primers and 60 Vbeta primers were used for the PCR. Per the original data handling: Per a later analysis, the number of unique TCR beta chains was some 75 million, of which 9 million to 12 million were shared. The table came from immunoSEQ multiplex PCR; TCRdb's copy has only in-frame clones and leaves some out. For V, J and clone size, that table is used; D and trimming come from the DNA. The sample has about 240,000 clones; about 80% are singletons. V trimming: 3 bases; J trimming: 8 bases; junction bases outside the gene matches: 7. Germline loops: CDR1 MNHEY, CDR2 SMNVEV (reference sequence). CDR3 length: 16 amino acids.

This rearrangement joins TRBV27 to TRBJ2-1; TRBD2 matches 13 bases. Sequencing was carried out using PBMCs. The receptor was derived from a woman aged 55-69 years in good health and CMV-seropositive. The CDR3 region has the DNA TGTGCCAGCAGTTTCTGGACTAGCGGGAGTATGTATGAGCAGTTCTTC. Translated: CASSFWTSGSMYEQFF.